These T cell receptor beta chains were read from a single sample in a study of CD8 T cells in Susac syndrome. One entry per CDR3 protein, called by TCRdb with MiXCR from the immunoSEQ multiplex PCR reads. The data show about 160,000 distinct CDR3 sequences, about 90% seen once. Material: CD4+ T cells from PBMCs. These receptors originate from a human donor in good health. Both conserved end residues are part of each CDR3. Fields, in order: CDR3 protein, J gene, V gene.

CASSYSIGHNYNSPLHF	TRBJ1-6	TRBV6-5
CASSPWDREGNEQFF	TRBJ2-1	TRBV7-2
CSGRIGPDTGELFF	TRBJ2-2	TRBV29-1
CASSSRGGSYEQYF	TRBJ2-7	TRBV6-5
CASSLVGFNQPQHF	TRBJ1-5	TRBV7-2
CASSPRGGRDTGELFF	TRBJ2-2	TRBV7-3
CASSHDRPSYEQYF	TRBJ2-7	TRBV13
CASSADRIGYGYTF	TRBJ1-2	TRBV5-1
CASSRTQGYEQYF	TRBJ2-7	TRBV3-1
CASSQDGTPESYNEQFF	TRBJ2-1	TRBV3-1
CASSFPRGTSGPSSYNEQFF	TRBJ2-1	TRBV12-3/TRBV12-4
CATYTRGTGANVLTF	TRBJ2-6	TRBV6-5
CASTVTGGADTQYF	TRBJ2-3	TRBV7-6
CASSWTGVANEKLFF	TRBJ1-4	TRBV5-1
CATSKQQGTEAFF	TRBJ1-1	TRBV24-1
CASSQEWGQNYGYTF	TRBJ1-2	TRBV4-3
CSVEQGPKNYGYTF	TRBJ1-2	TRBV29-1
CASSQGWAGGNYEQYF	TRBJ2-7	TRBV4-3
CATSDFGTEQFF	TRBJ2-1	TRBV24-1
CASSWIWDSEAFF	TRBJ1-1	TRBV5-1
CASSYWGTGSNTEAFF	TRBJ1-1	TRBV6-2/TRBV6-3
CSAKSQLGQETQYF	TRBJ2-5	TRBV20-1
CSVEGGGTYEQYF	TRBJ2-7	TRBV29-1
CASSGGRGAYNEQFF	TRBJ2-1	TRBV15
CSATFPDTRNQPQHF	TRBJ1-5	TRBV20-1
CASSVGGSRADTQYF	TRBJ2-3	TRBV9
CASSAGTANRGYTF	TRBJ1-2	TRBV3-1
CASSVAGPDTQYF	TRBJ2-3	TRBV3-1
CASRPSGQGYEQYF	TRBJ2-7	TRBV28
CASSYNPRGQFYEQYF	TRBJ2-7	TRBV6-2/TRBV6-3
CATSDLSGRWTF	TRBJ1-2	TRBV24-1
CASSVGWGAGEYNEQFF	TRBJ2-1	TRBV9
CASSLDIGAVISYEQYF	TRBJ2-7	TRBV11-2
CASSLSTGASYEQYF	TRBJ2-7	TRBV12-3/TRBV12-4
CASRRSVEDEKLFF	TRBJ1-4	TRBV7-2
CASSLTSPSVETQYF	TRBJ2-5	TRBV18
CASSIKSGGRDEQYF	TRBJ2-7	TRBV28
CASSLTAGPTDTQYF	TRBJ2-3	TRBV7-9
CSVRGVAIPYEQYF	TRBJ2-7	TRBV29-1
CASSQDSGRADTQYF	TRBJ2-3	TRBV4-1
CASSLAQGAGYEQYF	TRBJ2-7	TRBV7-8
CASSPSGSDEQFF	TRBJ2-1	TRBV18
CASSANRGQPQHF	TRBJ1-5	TRBV7-9
CASSKTPGQTYEQYF	TRBJ2-7	TRBV19
CASGTSYGYTF	TRBJ1-2	TRBV27
CASTTGVGYTF	TRBJ1-2	TRBV6-2/TRBV6-3
CASSQRQGGGNEQFF	TRBJ2-1	TRBV3-1
CASSLGWVYEQYF	TRBJ2-7	TRBV7-8
CASSITPQGPEQFF	TRBJ2-1	TRBV19
CSASRQPIGEQYF	TRBJ2-7	TRBV20-1
CASSLGRGTRDKLEQYF	TRBJ2-7	TRBV7-9
CASKREYTDTQYF	TRBJ2-3	TRBV6-5
CASSIDSGGGETQYF	TRBJ2-5	TRBV19
CASSFDRGYFYEQYF	TRBJ2-7	TRBV7-9